Each of the 26 T cell receptor beta chains below was sequenced from the same sample in a study of blood T cell repertoires in COVID-19. Using immunoSEQ multiplex PCR, the repertoire was profiled, and TCRdb retains in-frame clones only, with some absent. The table shows over 50,000 clones, with around 90% occurring only once. Specimen: peripheral blood. Receptor source: a man in his forties or fifties with active COVID-19.

The chain recombines TRBV24-1 with TRBJ1-4; D unresolved. Trimming left V 2 bases short and J 8 bases short, with 20 bases between. This CDR3 spans 17 amino acids. Germline values: CDR1 KGHDR, CDR2 SFDVKD. The CDR3 nucleotides are TGTGCCACCAGTGATTCCGCGAAGCCTGGGAGTCGGGAAAAACTGTTTTTT. Protein: CATSDSAKPGSREKLFF.

The CDR3: CASSLALAGGTEQYF. CDR3 sequence (DNA): TGTGCCAGCAGCTTAGCACTAGCGGGAGGTACCGAGCAGTACTTC. The chain recombines TRBV7-6 with TRBJ2-7; the match to TRBD2 covers 12 bases. CDR3 length equals 15 residues. The V gene end was trimmed by 0 bases and the J gene end by 6 bases; junction bases not matched to a gene: 3. Germline values: CDR1 SGHVS, CDR2 FNYEAQ.

This clone appeared once. This chain links TRBV6-6 with TRBJ1-2, with a tentative D call TRBD1 (5 bases). V was clipped by 4 bases and J by 8 bases, with 20 bases between them. This CDR3 region has 15 residues. Germline V gene data show CDR1 as MNHNY and CDR2 as SVGAGI (reference sequence). The CDR3 sequence is CASSLGGETVWGYTF. In DNA form, the CDR3 reads TGTGCCAGCAGTTTGGGGGGGGAGACAGTCTGGGGCTACACCTTC.

The rearrangement links TRBV28 to TRBJ2-2, with D perhaps TRBD1 (6 bases). V was pared by 3 bases and J by 1 base, with 6 bases between. Germline V gene data show CDR1 as MDHEN and CDR2 as SYDVKM. This CDR3 spans 14 amino acids. CDR3 protein: CASSLTGNTGELFF. The CDR3 nucleotides read TGTGCCAGCAGTTTGACAGGGAACACCGGGGAGCTGTTTTTT.

CDR3 bases: TGTGCCAGCAGTCTCTCCGGGAGTAGCGGGGCACCTGATACGCAGTATTTT. Its protein product is CASSLSGSSGAPDTQYF. The V gene is TRBV28, the J gene TRBJ2-3; 8 nucleotides line up with TRBD2. J lost 6 bases, V lost 5 bases, and 16 bases had no gene match. CDR3 length equals 17 residues. Germline CDR1 MDHEN, CDR2 SYDVKM.

This chain links TRBV7-9 with TRBJ2-1; 7 nucleotides align to TRBD2. Germline V gives CDR1 SEHNR, CDR2 FQNEAQ (reference sequence). V shed 5 bases, J shed 3 bases, and the junction held 7 bases outside the gene matches. This CDR3 comprises 15 residues. CDR3 bases: TGTGCCAGCAGCCCGACCGGGGGGTACTACAATGAGCAGTTCTTC. It yields the protein CASSPTGGYYNEQFF.

The V gene is TRBV19, the J gene TRBJ1-2, with TRBD1 matching over 9 bases. Germline loops: CDR1 LNHDA, CDR2 SQIVND (reference sequence). J gave up 5 bases and V 5 bases, and 12 bases lay outside the gene matches. The CDR3 runs 16 residues. The CDR3 DNA follows: TGTGCCAGTAGTCCGAGAACCACAGGGGGCCAGTATGGCTACACCTTC. Translated: CASSPRTTGGQYGYTF.

V is TRBV5-1 and J is TRBJ2-1, with a tentative D call TRBD1 (6 bases). V was shortened by 6 bases and J by 3 bases, with 19 bases between the two germline ends. The CDR3 totals 16 residues. The germline V gene encodes CDR1 SGHRS and CDR2 YFSETQ. This CDR3 is CASKGTGLRSYNEQFF. The DNA of the CDR3 is TGCGCCAGCAAGGGAACAGGGTTAAGGAGCTACAATGAGCAGTTCTTC.

V usage is TRBV2 and J usage is TRBJ1-1; 7 positions agree with TRBD1. CDR3 length: 16 residues. CDR1 SNHLY and CDR2 FYNNEI come from the germline V gene. The junction had 13 bases not matched to a gene; V was cut back by 5 bases and J by 4 bases. The CDR3 nucleotides read TGTGCCAGCAGTTTTCGACAGGGACAAGTGGCCACTGAAGCTTTCTTT. Its translation is CASSFRQGQVATEAFF.

The chain employs TRBV11-2 and TRBJ2-1; no definite D call. Trimming removed 5 bases from V and 0 bases from J, with 8 bases in between. Germline assignment: CDR1 SGHAT and CDR2 FQNNGV. CDR3 length: 14 amino acids. The CDR3 sequence: CASSPPSSYNEQFF. CDR3 coding DNA: TGTGCCAGCAGCCCCCCTAGCTCCTACAATGAGCAGTTCTTC.

This sequence joins TRBV24-1 and TRBJ1-2, with D maybe TRBD1 (5 bases). Germline CDR1 is KGHDR and CDR2 is SFDVKD. V was shortened by 5 bases and J by 6 bases, with 12 bases between the two germline ends. This CDR3 contains 13 residues. In DNA form, the CDR3 reads TGTGCCACCAGTGGGCAGGGTGCCAATGGCTACACCTTC. This encodes CATSGQGANGYTF.

The chain uses TRBV28 and TRBJ2-1, with TRBD2 matching over 14 bases. The CDR3 is 19 residues long. J gave up 0 bases and V 4 bases, and 8 bases lay outside the gene matches. CDR1 is MDHEN and CDR2 is SYDVKM in the germline V gene. CDR3 nucleotide sequence: TGTGCCAGCAGTTCGCTGACTAGCGGGAGGGCCCTCTCCTACAATGAGCAGTTCTTC. Protein product: CASSSLTSGRALSYNEQFF.

J is TRBJ1-4 and V is TRBV5-6; 7 bases match TRBD1. J was trimmed by 4 bases and V by 2 bases; bases with no gene match: 5. The germline V gene encodes CDR1 SGHDT and CDR2 YYEEEE. This CDR3 contains 15 residues. The CDR3 sequence is CASSLTGVNNEKLFF. DNA for the CDR3: TGTGCCAGCAGCTTAACAGGGGTCAATAATGAAAAACTGTTTTTT. Using reference TRBV5-6 and TRBJ1-4 for the parts outside the CDR3, the full variable domain is DAGVTQSPTHLIKTRGQQVTLRCSPKSGHDTVSWYQQALGQGPQFIFQYYEEEERQRGNFPDRFSGHQFPNYSSELNVNALLLGDSALYLCASSLTGVNNEKLFFGSGTQLSVL.

The J gene is TRBJ1-3, the V gene TRBV28; D is unresolved. V shed 6 bases and J shed 0 bases, with 9 bases lying between them. This CDR3 spans 14 amino acids. Per germline, CDR1 MDHEN and CDR2 SYDVKM. The CDR3 is CASRPTGSGNTIYF. In nucleotides, the CDR3 is TGTGCCAGCAGGCCAACGGGCTCTGGAAACACCATATATTTT.

This clone was picked up one time. In DNA, the CDR3 is TGTGCCAGCGAAGGAGGGACTGAAGCTTTCTTT. This sequence encodes CASEGGTEAFF. The chain employs TRBV5-4 and TRBJ1-1; D is unclear. The V end lost 7 bases, the J end lost 5 bases, and 9 bases lay between the germline ends. This CDR3 is 11 amino acids long. The germline CDR1 and CDR2 sequences are SGHNT and YYREEE (reference sequence).

The chain carries TRBV5-5 and TRBJ1-4, with 7 nucleotides matching TRBD1. V gave up 2 bases and J gave up 3 bases; unmatched junction bases: 1. Germline CDR1 reads SGHKS; CDR2 reads YYEKEE (reference sequence). This CDR3 is 14 amino acids long. The CDR3 DNA is TGTGCCAGCAGCTTTGGACAGGCTAATGAAAAACTGTTTTTT. Its translation: CASSFGQANEKLFF.

The chain carries TRBV19 and TRBJ1-5, with D possibly TRBD1 on 6 matching bases. The CDR3 has 14 residues. The germline V and J ends were trimmed by 3 bases and 4 bases, with 10 bases remaining between them. Germline V gene sequence: CDR1 LNHDA, CDR2 SQIVND (reference sequence). Written as DNA, the CDR3 is TGTGCCAGTAGTATTAACAGGGAAAATCAGCCCCAGCATTTT. Translation: CASSINRENQPQHF.

This chain joins TRBV5-1 and TRBJ1-3; D is unresolved. The CDR3 is made up of 12 amino acids. CDR1 is SGHRS, CDR2 YFSETQ, per germline. Deletions cut 4 bases from V and 3 bases from J, with 5 bases between. CDR3 in DNA: TGCGCCAGCAGCCGGGATGGAAACACCATATATTTT. Its translation: CASSRDGNTIYF.

This clone was seen a handful of times. The chain links TRBV28 to TRBJ1-3; no clear D. Germline V lookup: CDR1 MDHEN, CDR2 SYDVKM. The CDR3 consists of 13 residues. V was shortened by 3 bases and J by 2 bases, with 5 bases between the two germline ends. CDR3 sequence reads: CASSLEAGNTIYF. CDR3 bases: TGTGCCAGCAGTTTGGAGGCTGGAAACACCATATATTTT.

V and J are TRBV4-3 and TRBJ2-5, with 13 bases fitting TRBD2. The V and J ends lost 2 bases and 2 bases, in that order; junction bases with no gene match: 8. The CDR3 totals 18 residues. CDR1 LGHNA and CDR2 YSLEER come from the germline V gene. The CDR3: CASSQLRLAGGPQETQYF. CDR3 bases: TGCGCCAGCAGCCAACTTCGACTAGCGGGAGGACCACAAGAGACCCAGTACTTC.

Of note for this clone: The same CDR3 is also encoded by other DNA sequences in this sample. This chain connects TRBV14 to TRBJ1-6, with D unresolved. The ends were cut back, 3 bases at V and 4 bases at J, with 10 bases in the middle. This CDR3 region has 15 residues. Germline loops: CDR1 SGHDN, CDR2 FVKESK. CDR3: CASSQTKNYNSPLHF. In DNA form, the CDR3 reads TGTGCCAGCAGCCAGACAAAGAATTATAATTCACCCCTCCACTTT. Looking up the rest from reference TRBV14 and TRBJ1-6 gives the full variable domain: EAGVTQFPSHSVIEKGQTVTLRCDPISGHDNLYWYRRVMGKEIKFLLHFVKESKQDESGMPNNRFLAERTGGTYSTLKVQPAELEDSGVYFCASSQTKNYNSPLHFGNGTRLTVT.

This sequence joins TRBV6-5 and TRBJ2-5, with 8 bases that match TRBD2. V lost 7 bases, J lost 4 bases, and 8 bases stayed unmatched. The CDR3 runs to 14 residues. Germline CDR1 and CDR2: MNHEY and SVGAGI. The CDR3 spells CASTGGAALETQYF. The DNA for the CDR3 is TGTGCCAGCACCGGGGGGGCGGCTTTAGAGACCCAGTACTTC.

The chain uses TRBV23-1 and TRBJ2-2; D remains ambiguous. TRBV23-1 is designated an ORF whose function remains uncertain. With 1 base removed from V and 4 bases from J, the gap between germline ends came to 7 bases. The CDR3 runs 14 residues. This CDR3 is CASSQCNSTGELFF. CDR3 DNA sequence: TGCGCCAGCAGTCAATGCAATAGCACCGGGGAGCTGTTTTTT.

The rearrangement links TRBV7-2 to TRBJ2-7; TRBD2 aligns across 9 bases. The germline V gene has CDR1 SGHTA and CDR2 FQGNSA. With 5 bases clipped from V and 0 bases from J, the junction kept 8 bases outside the gene matches. The CDR3 is 16 amino acids. The CDR3 spells CASSHASGTLSYEQYF. In nucleotides, the CDR3 is TGTGCCAGCAGCCACGCTAGCGGGACCCTCTCCTACGAGCAGTACTTC.

This clone came up a few times. The chain carries TRBV5-1 and TRBJ2-3, with D perhaps matching TRBD2 (5 bases). There are 15 residues in the CDR3. Looked up from germline, CDR1 is SGHRS and CDR2 is YFSETQ. The germline V and J ends were trimmed by 4 bases and 5 bases, with 17 bases remaining between them. In DNA form, the CDR3 reads TGCGCCAGCAGCCGGACTTCTCCCGAGGGAGATACGCAGTATTTT. It specifies CASSRTSPEGDTQYF.

V is TRBV28 and J is TRBJ1-5; D remains ambiguous. The V gene lost 1 base and the J gene lost 2 bases, with 12 bases spanning the gap. The CDR3 is made up of 16 amino acids. Germline V CDR1 and CDR2: MDHEN, SYDVKM. CDR3 residues: CASSLSSGYGNQPQHF. CDR3 DNA: TGTGCCAGCAGTTTATCCTCGGGATACGGCAATCAGCCCCAGCATTTT. Supplemented by reference TRBV28 and TRBJ1-5, the full variable domain reads DVKVTQSSRYLVKRTGEKVFLECVQDMDHENMFWYRQDPGLGLRLIYFSYDVKMKEKGDIPEGYSVSREKKERFSLILESASTNQTSMYLCASSLSSGYGNQPQHFGDGTRLSIL.